Each of the 23 T cell receptor beta chains below was sequenced from the same sample in a study of blood T cell repertoires in COVID-19. Libraries were prepared by immunoSEQ multiplex PCR; TCRdb keeps only in-frame clonotypes and omits some of them. The repertoire includes approximately 210,000 clones, 80% of them detected once, and around 4.5% sits in the top ten. Source material: PBMCs or T cells enriched from blood (not recorded which). These receptors originate from a man younger than 45 with acute COVID-19.

The rearrangement uses TRBV28 and TRBJ2-1; 8 bases map to TRBD1. CDR1 and CDR2 (germline): MDHEN, SYDVKM. The CDR3 runs to 17 residues. V shed 5 bases and J 3 bases; nucleotides not matched to a gene: 12. CDR3 bases: TGTGCCAGCAGTCCATCGCAGGGGGCCGTCGTCTACAATGAGCAGTTCTTC. This gives the protein CASSPSQGAVVYNEQFF.

V is TRBV18 and J is TRBJ1-5; unclear D gene. CDR3 length: 13 residues. Germline V gives CDR1 KGHSH, CDR2 LQKENI. V lost 5 bases and J lost 5, with 10 bases in between. The CDR3 sequence is CASSTEGHQPQHF. CDR3 coding DNA: TGTGCCAGCTCAACAGAGGGTCATCAGCCCCAGCATTTT.

The genes are TRBV6-5 and TRBJ2-4; maybe TRBD2 (5 bases). CDR1 MNHEY and CDR2 SVGAGI come from the germline V gene. The CDR3 loop spans 15 amino acids. V lost 4 bases and J lost 5, with 15 bases in between. The CDR3 DNA is TGTGCCAGCAGTTTCTCGAGGAGGATGGAAAACATTCAGTACTTC. Translating it yields CASSFSRRMENIQYF.

This clone occurred a few times. The CDR3 is CASSLQYQETQYF. CDR3 in DNA: TGTGCCAGCAGCCTGCAGTACCAAGAGACCCAGTACTTC. The rearrangement uses TRBV3-1 (or the pseudogene TRBV3-2) and TRBJ2-5; D unclear. This CDR3 has 13 residues. V shed 4 bases and J shed 0 bases, with 6 bases lying between them. In germline, CDR1 is LGHDT, CDR2 YNNKEL (reference sequence).

The chain employs TRBV27 and TRBJ1-2, with D possibly being TRBD1 (5 bases). The CDR3 runs 15 residues. Germline CDR1 and CDR2: MNHEY and SMNVEV (reference sequence). V was clipped by 8 bases and J by 2 bases, with 18 bases between them. The DNA for the CDR3 is TGTGCCAGCTCCCCCTCGCTCGGGGGAAACTATGGCTACACCTTC. This sequence encodes CASSPSLGGNYGYTF.

This clone has just one count. This rearrangement joins TRBV6-4 to TRBJ2-6; the D is unclear. The CDR3 has 16 amino acids. Between the trimmed V and J ends, which lost 2 bases and 0 bases, there was a span of 8 bases. CDR1 and CDR2 (germline): MRHNA, SNTAGT. The chain's CDR3 is CASSDGPSSGANVLTF. In DNA, the CDR3 is TGTGCCAGCAGTGACGGTCCCAGCTCTGGGGCCAACGTCCTGACTTTC.

This chain uses TRBV21-1 with TRBJ2-6; the DNA was not compared with TRBD1, the D call given in the table. TRBV21-1 is given as a pseudogene. This CDR3 spans 19 amino acids. The CDR3 sequence: CASSSLGTGRYSGANVLTF. The CDR3 bases are TGTGCCAGCAGCAGCCTGGGGACAGGACGATACTCTGGGGCCAACGTCCTGACTTTC.

The gene calls are TRBV6-5 and TRBJ1-6, with 7 bases fitting TRBD1. With V trimmed by 6 bases and J by 13 bases, 6 bases remained unmatched. The CDR3 runs to 12 residues. Germline V gene lookup returns CDR1 MNHEY and CDR2 SVGAGI. The CDR3 nucleotides read TGTGCCAGCAGCTTCAAGGACAGGCCCCTCCACTTT. This gives the protein CASSFKDRPLHF.

The chain couples TRBV7-9 to TRBJ1-2, with 9 bases aligning to TRBD1. The CDR3 spans 16 residues. J was trimmed by 0 bases and V by 5 bases; bases with no gene match: 7. Per the germline V gene, CDR1 is SEHNR and CDR2 is FQNEAQ (reference sequence). CDR3 in DNA: TGTGCCAGCAGCGCGACACAGGGGGCGGCTAACTATGGCTACACCTTC. Its translation is CASSATQGAANYGYTF.

The CDR3: CASSPRQNTGELFF. DNA of the CDR3: TGTGCCAGCAGTCCACGACAGAACACCGGGGAGCTGTTTTTT. The V and J genes are TRBV9 and TRBJ2-2; D is unresolved. V gave up 5 bases and J gave up 1 base, with 9 bases separating them. The CDR3 contains 14 residues. Germline V CDR1 and CDR2: SGDLS, YYNGEE. Variable domain in full (rest from reference TRBV9 and TRBJ2-2): DSGVTQTPKHLITATGQRVTLRCSPRSGDLSVYWYQQSLDQGLQFLIQYYNGEERAKGNILERFSAQQFPDLHSELNLSSLELGDSALYFCASSPRQNTGELFFGEGSRLTVL.

This CDR3 is CASSLYDGQGGTEAFF. DNA for the CDR3: TGTGCCAGCAGCTTATACGACGGACAGGGAGGAACTGAAGCTTTCTTT. The rearrangement joins TRBV7-6 to TRBJ1-1, with 8 bases aligning to TRBD1. Germline V CDR1 and CDR2: SGHVS, FNYEAQ. V lost 2 bases, J lost 5 bases, and 10 bases stayed unmatched. The CDR3 totals 16 residues.

The CDR3 here is CASSSGFVGYGYTF. DNA of the CDR3: TGTGCCAGCAGCTCAGGGTTCGTAGGCTATGGCTACACCTTC. The V call is TRBV27, the J call TRBJ1-2, with D possibly matching TRBD1 (5 bases). The V gene lost 6 bases and the J gene lost 4 bases, with 15 bases spanning the gap. The CDR3 length is 14 residues. Per germline, CDR1 MNHEY and CDR2 SMNVEV (reference sequence).

The chain combines TRBV5-1 with TRBJ2-7; D might be TRBD1 (6 bases). Trimming took off 0 bases at V and 4 bases at J, with 11 bases between the two ends. The CDR3 loop spans 14 amino acids. The germline CDR1 and CDR2 sequences are SGHRS and YFSETQ. CDR3 coding DNA: TGCGCCAGCAGCTTGGGACAGGTGCGGTACGAGCAGTACTTC. This codes for CASSLGQVRYEQYF.

The chain carries TRBV5-6 and TRBJ2-6; a weak D match, TRBD2 (6 bases). The CDR3 covers 18 residues. The V end was cut by 4 bases, the J end by 0 bases, with 17 bases between. CDR1 and CDR2 from the germline V gene are SGHDT and YYEEEE. In DNA, the CDR3 is TGTGCCAGCAGCGCCCCCGGCGGGATTAGCTCTGGGGCCAACGTCCTGACTTTC. This sequence encodes CASSAPGGISSGANVLTF.

CDR3 DNA sequence: TGTGCCAAAGGGACAGGGATGAACACTGAAGCTTTCTTT. As protein: CAKGTGMNTEAFF. The chain recombines TRBV2 with TRBJ1-1; 9 positions match TRBD1. CDR1 is SNHLY and CDR2 is FYNNEI in the germline V gene. The CDR3 loop spans 13 amino acids. Trimming cost V 10 bases and J 0 bases; bases outside gene matches: 3.

The chain joins TRBV9 to TRBJ1-5; 9 nucleotides match TRBD1. Germline CDR1 reads SGDLS; CDR2 reads YYNGEE. The CDR3 is made up of 14 amino acids. V dropped 3 bases and J dropped 7; count of bases not matched to a gene: 5. CDR3 amino acids: CASSAGQGGQPQHF. CDR3 sequence (DNA): TGTGCCAGCAGCGCGGGACAGGGTGGGCAGCCCCAGCATTTT.

The rearrangement joins TRBV6-1 to TRBJ2-5, with 8 bases fitting TRBD1. Per the germline V gene, CDR1 is MNHNS and CDR2 is SASEGT. V shed 2 bases and J 4 bases; nucleotides not matched to a gene: 3. CDR3 length equals 14 residues. The CDR3 protein is CASSEMTGVETQYF. The CDR3 DNA reads TGTGCCAGCAGTGAAATGACAGGGGTAGAGACCCAGTACTTC.

The chain carries TRBV6-1 and TRBJ2-7; D is undetermined. Germline values: CDR1 MNHNS, CDR2 SASEGT. V was pared by 3 bases and J by 3 bases, with 6 bases between. This CDR3 is built from 12 residues. The CDR3: CASSEYYYEQYF. CDR3 coding DNA: TGTGCCAGCAGTGAGTACTACTACGAGCAGTACTTC.

CDR3 coding DNA: TGTGCCAGCAGTTTAGGCCGCACTAACTATGGCTACACCTTC. It specifies CASSLGRTNYGYTF. The V and J genes are TRBV28 and TRBJ1-2; D is uncertain. In germline, CDR1 is MDHEN, CDR2 SYDVKM. The V end was cut by 2 bases, the J end by 0 bases, with 7 bases between. CDR3 length: 14 residues.

This clone was picked up one time. The chain links TRBV15 to TRBJ2-7, with TRBD1 identical over 9 bases. V shed 5 bases, J shed 2 bases, and the junction held 4 bases outside the gene matches. The CDR3 has 14 amino acids. The germline V gene has CDR1 LNHNV and CDR2 YYDKDF (reference sequence). The CDR3 region has the DNA TGTGCCACCAGCCTTAGACAGGGGGCCTACGAGCAGTACTTC. Translation: CATSLRQGAYEQYF.

This chain connects TRBV5-1 to TRBJ1-1; 7 bases map to TRBD1. V shed 3 bases, J shed 7 bases, and the junction held 12 bases outside the gene matches. The CDR3 has 15 residues. Germline V gene data show CDR1 as SGHRS and CDR2 as YFSETQ. The CDR3 nucleotides are TGCGCCAGCAGCTCGGCTTCGGGACAGAGTAGTGAAGCTTTCTTT. This sequence encodes CASSSASGQSSEAFF.

The chain joins TRBV6-2 or TRBV6-3 to TRBJ1-1, with D maybe TRBD1 (5 bases). Germline CDR1 and CDR2: MNHEY and SVGEGT. With 6 bases removed from V and 9 bases from J, the gap between germline ends came to 14 bases. This CDR3 has 12 amino acids. CDR3 loop: CASSPDRSKAFF. CDR3 coding DNA: TGTGCCAGCAGCCCCGACAGAAGTAAAGCTTTCTTT.

The chain employs TRBV7-3 and TRBJ2-5; 7 positions match TRBD1. There are 13 residues in the CDR3. Trimming removed 6 bases from V and 2 bases from J; junction bases left unmatched: 3. In germline, CDR1 is SGHTA, CDR2 FQGTGA. The CDR3 DNA reads as TGTGCCAGCAGTTGGACAGGACAAGAGACCCAGTACTTC. Translation gives CASSWTGQETQYF.